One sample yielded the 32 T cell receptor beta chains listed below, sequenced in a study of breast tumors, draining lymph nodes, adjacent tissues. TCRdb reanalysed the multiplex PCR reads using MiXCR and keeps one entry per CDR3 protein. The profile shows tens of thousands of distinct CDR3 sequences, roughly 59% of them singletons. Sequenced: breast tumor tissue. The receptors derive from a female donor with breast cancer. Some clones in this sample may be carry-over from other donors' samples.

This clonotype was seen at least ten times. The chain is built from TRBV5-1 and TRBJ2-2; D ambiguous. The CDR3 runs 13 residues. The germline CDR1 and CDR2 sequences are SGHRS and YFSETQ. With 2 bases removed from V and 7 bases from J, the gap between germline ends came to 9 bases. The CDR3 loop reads CASSFDLSGELFF. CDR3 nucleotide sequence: TGCGCCAGCAGCTTCGATCTTAGCGGGGAGCTGTTTTTT.

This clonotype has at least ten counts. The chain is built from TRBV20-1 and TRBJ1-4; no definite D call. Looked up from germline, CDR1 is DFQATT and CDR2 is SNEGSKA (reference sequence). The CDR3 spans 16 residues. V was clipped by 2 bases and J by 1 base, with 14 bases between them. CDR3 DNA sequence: TGCAGTGCTAGACAAGGGCGCGAAGTAACTAATGAAAAACTGTTTTTT. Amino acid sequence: CSARQGREVTNEKLFF.

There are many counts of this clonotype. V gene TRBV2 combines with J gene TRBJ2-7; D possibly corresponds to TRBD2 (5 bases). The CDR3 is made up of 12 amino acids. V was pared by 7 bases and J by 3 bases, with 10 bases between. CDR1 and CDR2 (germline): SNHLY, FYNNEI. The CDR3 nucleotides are TGTGCCAGCAATCCACGGGGCTACGAGCAGTACTTC. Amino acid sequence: CASNPRGYEQYF. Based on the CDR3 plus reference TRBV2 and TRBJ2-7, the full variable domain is EPEVTQTPSHQVTQMGQEVILRCVPISNHLYFYWYRQILGQKVEFLVSFYNNEISEKSEIFDDQFSVERPDGSNFTLKIRSTKLEDSAMYFCASNPRGYEQYFGPGTRLTVT.

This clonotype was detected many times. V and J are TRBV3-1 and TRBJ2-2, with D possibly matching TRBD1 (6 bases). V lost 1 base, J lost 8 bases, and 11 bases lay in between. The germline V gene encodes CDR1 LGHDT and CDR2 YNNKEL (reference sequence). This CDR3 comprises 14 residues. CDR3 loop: CASSQVKGEGELFF. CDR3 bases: TGTGCCAGCAGCCAAGTGAAGGGGGAAGGGGAGCTGTTTTTT.

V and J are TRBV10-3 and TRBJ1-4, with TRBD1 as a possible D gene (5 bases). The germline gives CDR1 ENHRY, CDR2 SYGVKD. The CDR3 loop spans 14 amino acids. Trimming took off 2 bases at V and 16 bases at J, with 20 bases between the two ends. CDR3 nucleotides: TGTGCCATCAGTGAGATACTTAGGGGCCTGAGGGAGTTTTTT. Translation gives CAISEILRGLREFF.

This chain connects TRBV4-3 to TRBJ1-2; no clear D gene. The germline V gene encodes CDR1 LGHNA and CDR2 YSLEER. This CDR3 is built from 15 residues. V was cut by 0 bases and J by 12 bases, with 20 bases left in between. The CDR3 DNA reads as TGCGCCAGCAGCCAAGATGGTATGGCCGGGTCTGGAAACACCTTC. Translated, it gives CASSQDGMAGSGNTF.

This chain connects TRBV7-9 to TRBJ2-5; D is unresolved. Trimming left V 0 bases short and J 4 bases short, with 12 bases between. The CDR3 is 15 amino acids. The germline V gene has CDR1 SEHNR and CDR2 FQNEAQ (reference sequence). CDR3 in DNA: TGTGCCAGCAGCTTAGCCTCTGGGCTGGCAGAGACCCAGTACTTC. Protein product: CASSLASGLAETQYF.

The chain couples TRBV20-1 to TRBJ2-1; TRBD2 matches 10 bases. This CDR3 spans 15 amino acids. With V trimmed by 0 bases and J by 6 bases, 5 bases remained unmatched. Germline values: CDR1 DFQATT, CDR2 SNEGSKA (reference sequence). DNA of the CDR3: TGCAGTGCTAGAGACCTAGCGGGAGATTTCAATGAGCAGTTCTTC. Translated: CSARDLAGDFNEQFF.

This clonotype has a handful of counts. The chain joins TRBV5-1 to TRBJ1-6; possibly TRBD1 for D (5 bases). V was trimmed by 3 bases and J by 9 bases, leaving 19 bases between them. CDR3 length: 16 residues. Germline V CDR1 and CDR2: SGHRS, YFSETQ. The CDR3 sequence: CASSSTVPGERSPLHF. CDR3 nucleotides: TGCGCCAGCAGCTCCACCGTCCCGGGGGAGCGTTCACCCCTCCACTTT.

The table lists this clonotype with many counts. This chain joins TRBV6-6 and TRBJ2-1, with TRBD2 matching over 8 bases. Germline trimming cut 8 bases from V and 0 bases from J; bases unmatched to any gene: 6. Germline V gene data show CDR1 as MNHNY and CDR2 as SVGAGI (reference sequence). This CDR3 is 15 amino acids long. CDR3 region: CASLERESSYNEQFF. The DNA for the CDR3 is TGTGCCAGCCTGGAGCGGGAGAGCTCCTACAATGAGCAGTTCTTC.

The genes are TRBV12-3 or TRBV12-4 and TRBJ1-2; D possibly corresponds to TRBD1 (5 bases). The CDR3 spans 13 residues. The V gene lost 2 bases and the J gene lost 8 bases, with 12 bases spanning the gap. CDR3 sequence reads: CASSLMGHEGYTF. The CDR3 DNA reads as TGTGCCAGCAGTTTAATGGGGCATGAGGGCTACACCTTC.

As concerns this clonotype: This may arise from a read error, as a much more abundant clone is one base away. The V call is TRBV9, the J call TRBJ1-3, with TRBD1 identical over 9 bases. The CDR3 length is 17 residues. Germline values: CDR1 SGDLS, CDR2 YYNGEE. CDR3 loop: CASRGGDRAGSGTTIYF. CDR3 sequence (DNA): TGTGCCAGCAGGGGGGGGGACAGGGCCGGCTCTGGAACCACCATATATTTT.

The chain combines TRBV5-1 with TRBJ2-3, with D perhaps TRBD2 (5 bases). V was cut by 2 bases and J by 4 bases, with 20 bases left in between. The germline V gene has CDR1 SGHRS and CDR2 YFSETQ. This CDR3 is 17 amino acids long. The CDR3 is CASSFSNSRGIADTQYF. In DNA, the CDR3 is TGCGCCAGCAGCTTCTCTAACTCCCGGGGTATTGCAGATACGCAGTATTTT.

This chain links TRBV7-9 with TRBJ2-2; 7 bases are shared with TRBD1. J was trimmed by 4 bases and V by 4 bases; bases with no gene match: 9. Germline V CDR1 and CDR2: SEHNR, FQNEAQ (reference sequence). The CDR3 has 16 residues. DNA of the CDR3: TGTGCCAGCAGCTCTAGTTCGACAGGGATCACCGGGGAGCTGTTTTTT. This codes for CASSSSSTGITGELFF.

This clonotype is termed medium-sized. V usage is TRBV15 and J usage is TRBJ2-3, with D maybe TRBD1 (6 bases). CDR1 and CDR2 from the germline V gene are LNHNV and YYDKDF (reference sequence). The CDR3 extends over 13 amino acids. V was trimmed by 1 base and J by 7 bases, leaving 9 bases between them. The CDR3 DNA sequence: TGTGCCACCAGCAGAGCAGGGGTTCATACGCAGTATTTT. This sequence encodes CATSRAGVHTQYF.

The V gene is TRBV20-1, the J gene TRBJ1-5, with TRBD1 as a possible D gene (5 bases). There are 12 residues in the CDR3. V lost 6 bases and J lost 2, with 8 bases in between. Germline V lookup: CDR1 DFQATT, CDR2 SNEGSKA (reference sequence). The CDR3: CSAGDGNQPQHF. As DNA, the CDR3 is TGCAGTGCAGGGGATGGCAATCAGCCCCAGCATTTT.

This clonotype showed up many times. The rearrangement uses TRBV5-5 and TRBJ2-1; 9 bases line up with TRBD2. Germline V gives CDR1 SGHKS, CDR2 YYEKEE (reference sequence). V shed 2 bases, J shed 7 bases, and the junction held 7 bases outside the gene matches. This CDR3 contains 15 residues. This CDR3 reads CASSLSSGNWNEQFF. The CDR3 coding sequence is TGTGCCAGCAGCTTATCTAGCGGGAATTGGAATGAGCAGTTCTTC.

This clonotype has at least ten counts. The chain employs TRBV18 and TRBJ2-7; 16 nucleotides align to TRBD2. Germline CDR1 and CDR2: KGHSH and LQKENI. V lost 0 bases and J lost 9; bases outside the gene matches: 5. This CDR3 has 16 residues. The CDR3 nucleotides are TGTGCCAGCTCACCACCGGGACTAGCGGGAGGGCCGGTGCAGTACTTC. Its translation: CASSPPGLAGGPVQYF.

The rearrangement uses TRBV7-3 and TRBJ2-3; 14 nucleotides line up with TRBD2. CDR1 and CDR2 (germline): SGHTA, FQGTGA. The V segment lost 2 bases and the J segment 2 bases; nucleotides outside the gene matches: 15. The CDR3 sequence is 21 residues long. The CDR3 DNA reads TGTGCCAGCAGCTTAGGTCCACCGGGACTAGCGGGAGTGGACCCCACAGATACGCAGTATTTT. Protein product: CASSLGPPGLAGVDPTDTQYF.

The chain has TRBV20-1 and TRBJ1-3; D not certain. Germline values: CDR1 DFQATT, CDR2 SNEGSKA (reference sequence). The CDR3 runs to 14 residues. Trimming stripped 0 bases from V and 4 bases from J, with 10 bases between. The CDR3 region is CSARDVKPGNTIYF. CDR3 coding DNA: TGCAGTGCTAGAGATGTGAAGCCCGGAAACACCATATATTTT.

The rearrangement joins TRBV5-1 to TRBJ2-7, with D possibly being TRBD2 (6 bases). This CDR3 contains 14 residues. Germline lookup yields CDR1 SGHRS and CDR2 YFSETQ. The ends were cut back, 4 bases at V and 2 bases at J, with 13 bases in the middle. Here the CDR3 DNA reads TGCGCCAGCAGCGCGACGGGGGTTCCCTACGAGCAGTACTTC. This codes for CASSATGVPYEQYF. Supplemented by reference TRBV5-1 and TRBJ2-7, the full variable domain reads KAGVTQTPRYLIKTRGQQVTLSCSPISGHRSVSWYQQTPGQGLQFLFEYFSETQRNKGNFPGRFSGRQFSNSRSEMNVSTLELGDSALYLCASSATGVPYEQYFGPGTRLTVT.

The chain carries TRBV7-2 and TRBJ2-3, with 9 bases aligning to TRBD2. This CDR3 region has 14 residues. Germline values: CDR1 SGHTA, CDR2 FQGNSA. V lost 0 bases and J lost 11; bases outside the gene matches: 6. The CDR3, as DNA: TGTGCCAGCAGCTTAGCTAGCGGGAGTAATGAGCAGTATTTT. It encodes CASSLASGSNEQYF.

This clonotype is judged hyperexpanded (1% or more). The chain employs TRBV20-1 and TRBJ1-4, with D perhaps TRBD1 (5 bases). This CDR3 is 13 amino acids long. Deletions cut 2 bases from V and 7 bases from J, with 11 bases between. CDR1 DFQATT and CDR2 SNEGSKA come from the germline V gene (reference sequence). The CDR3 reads CSARLWDGEKLFF. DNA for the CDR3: TGCAGTGCTAGACTGTGGGACGGTGAAAAACTGTTTTTT.

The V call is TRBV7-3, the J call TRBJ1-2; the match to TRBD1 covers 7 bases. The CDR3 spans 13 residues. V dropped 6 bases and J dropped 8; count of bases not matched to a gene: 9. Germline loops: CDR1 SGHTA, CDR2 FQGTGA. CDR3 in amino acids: CASSQPPGQGYTF. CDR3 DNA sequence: TGTGCCAGCAGTCAACCGCCGGGACAGGGCTACACCTTC.

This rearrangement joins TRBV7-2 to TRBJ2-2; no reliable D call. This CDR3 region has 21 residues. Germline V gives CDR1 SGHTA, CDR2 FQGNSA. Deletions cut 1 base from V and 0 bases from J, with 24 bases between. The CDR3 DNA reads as TGTGCCAGCAGCTTAGATCCCCTCACTTTGGTGGGCTGTGCGAACACCGGGGAGCTGTTTTTT. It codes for CASSLDPLTLVGCANTGELFF.

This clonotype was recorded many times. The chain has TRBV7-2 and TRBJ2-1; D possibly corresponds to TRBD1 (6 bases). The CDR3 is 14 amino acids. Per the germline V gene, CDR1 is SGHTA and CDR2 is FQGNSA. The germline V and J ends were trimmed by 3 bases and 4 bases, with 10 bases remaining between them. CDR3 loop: CASSFPGQYNEQFF. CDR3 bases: TGTGCCAGCAGCTTCCCGGGACAATACAATGAGCAGTTCTTC.

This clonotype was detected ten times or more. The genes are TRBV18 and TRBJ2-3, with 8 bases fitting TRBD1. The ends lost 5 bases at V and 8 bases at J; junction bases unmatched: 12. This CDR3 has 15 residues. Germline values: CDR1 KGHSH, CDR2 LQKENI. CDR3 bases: TGTGCCAGCTCAGAGGGACAGGCCGCCCGGGGTACGCAGTATTTT. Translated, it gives CASSEGQAARGTQYF.

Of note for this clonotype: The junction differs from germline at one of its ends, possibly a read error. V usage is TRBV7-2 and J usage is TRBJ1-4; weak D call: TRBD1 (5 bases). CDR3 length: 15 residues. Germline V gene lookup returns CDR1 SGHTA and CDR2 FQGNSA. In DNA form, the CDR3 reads TGTGTCAGCAGCTTAGTCGGGCGGGGGGACGAAAAACTGTTTTTT. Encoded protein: CVSSLVGRGDEKLFF.

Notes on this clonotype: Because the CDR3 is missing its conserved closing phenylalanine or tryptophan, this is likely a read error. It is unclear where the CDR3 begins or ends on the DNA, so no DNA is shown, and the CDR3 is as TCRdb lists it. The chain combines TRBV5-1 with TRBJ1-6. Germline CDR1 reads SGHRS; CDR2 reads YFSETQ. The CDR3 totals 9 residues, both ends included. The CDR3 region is CASSLAVSA.

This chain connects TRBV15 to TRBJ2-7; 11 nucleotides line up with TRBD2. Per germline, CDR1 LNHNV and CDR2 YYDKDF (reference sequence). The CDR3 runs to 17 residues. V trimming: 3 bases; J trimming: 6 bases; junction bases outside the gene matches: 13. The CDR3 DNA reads TGTGCCACCAGCAGGGGCCTAGCGGGAGGAGATCTCCTCGAGCAGTACTTC. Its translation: CATSRGLAGGDLLEQYF. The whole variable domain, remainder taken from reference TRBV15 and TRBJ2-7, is DAMVIQNPRYQVTQFGKPVTLSCSQTLNHNVMYWYQQKSSQAPKLLFHYYDKDFNNEADTPDNFQSRRPNTSFCFLDIRSPGLGDTAMYLCATSRGLAGGDLLEQYFGPGTRLTVT.

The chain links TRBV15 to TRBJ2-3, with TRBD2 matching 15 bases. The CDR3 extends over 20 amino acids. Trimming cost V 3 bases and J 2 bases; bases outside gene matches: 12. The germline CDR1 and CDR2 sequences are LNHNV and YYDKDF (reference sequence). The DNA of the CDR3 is TGTGCCACCAGCAGTCCCCCGGGACTAGCGGGGGGCCGAATCACAGATACGCAGTATTTT. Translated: CATSSPPGLAGGRITDTQYF.

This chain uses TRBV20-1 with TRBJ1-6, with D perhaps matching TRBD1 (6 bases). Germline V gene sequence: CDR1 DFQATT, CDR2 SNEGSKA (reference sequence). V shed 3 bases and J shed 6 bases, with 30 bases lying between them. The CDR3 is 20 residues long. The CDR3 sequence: CSASGLAEGKPTGFNSPLHF. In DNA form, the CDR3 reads TGCAGTGCTAGTGGGCTAGCGGAAGGAAAACCCACAGGGTTTAATTCACCCCTCCACTTT.